Detailed here is one T cell receptor (beta chain). What it binds is not known. Assay used: immunoSEQ multiplex PCR; TCRdb lists only in-frame clones, some missing. The sample contains some 6,000 clones, 95% to 98% of which appear only once. The source of the sample is a study of T cells in tuberculosis. Study background: In South Africa, adults with active tuberculosis were compared with IGRA-negative and latently infected IGRA-positive adolescents.

The ends were cut back, 4 bases at V and 1 base at J, with 8 bases in the middle. In germline, CDR1 is GTSNPN, CDR2 SVGIG (reference sequence). CDR3 length: 13 amino acids. Time point given: new active TB diagnosis, blood taken before or within 7 days of starting treatment. Included patients were adults of at least 18, HIV-seronegative, South African. Whole-study findings and limits: Samples were chosen by availability of cryopreserved specimens.

The receptor comes from an adult with tuberculosis. This sample comprised PBMCs, obtained at tuberculosis diagnosis. The chain recombines TRBV30 with TRBJ1-3; the D gene is possibly TRBD1 (6 bases). CDR3 sequence: CAWTGQSGNTIYF. CDR3 DNA sequence: TGTGCCTGGACCGGACAGTCTGGAAACACCATATATTTT.